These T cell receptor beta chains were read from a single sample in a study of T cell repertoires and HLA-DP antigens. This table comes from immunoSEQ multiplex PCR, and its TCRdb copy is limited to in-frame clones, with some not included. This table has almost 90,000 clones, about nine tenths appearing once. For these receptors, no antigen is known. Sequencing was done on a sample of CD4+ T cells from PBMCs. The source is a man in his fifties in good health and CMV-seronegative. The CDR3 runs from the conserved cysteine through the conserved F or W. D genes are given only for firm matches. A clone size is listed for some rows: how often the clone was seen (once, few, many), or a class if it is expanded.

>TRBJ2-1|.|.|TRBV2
CASSEFMGGFYNEQFF
TGTGCCAGCAGTGAATTTATGGGGGGTTTTTACAATGAGCAGTTCTTC
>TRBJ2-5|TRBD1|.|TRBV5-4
CASSLQGAGETQYF
TGTGCCAGCAGCTTGCAGGGGGCAGGGGAGACCCAGTACTTC
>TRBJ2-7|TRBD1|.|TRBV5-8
CASSLRRTGSSEQYF
TGTGCCAGCAGCTTGCGGAGGACAGGGAGCTCCGAGCAGTACTTC
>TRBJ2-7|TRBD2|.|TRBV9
CASSVGSSGSEQYF
TGTGCCAGCAGCGTAGGTTCAAGCGGGAGTGAGCAGTACTTC
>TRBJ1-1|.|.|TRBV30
CAWSESNTEAFF
TGTGCCTGGAGTGAGTCGAACACTGAAGCTTTCTTT
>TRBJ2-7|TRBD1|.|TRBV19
CASSGGQGRTYEQYF
TGTGCCAGTAGTGGGGGACAGGGGCGAACCTACGAGCAGTACTTC
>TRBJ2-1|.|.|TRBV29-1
CSVDGRGSYNEQFF
TGCAGCGTTGACGGCAGGGGCTCCTACAATGAGCAGTTCTTC
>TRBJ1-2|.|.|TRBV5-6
CASSKKNKSGTNYGYTF
TGTGCCAGCAGCAAAAAAAATAAATCAGGGACTAACTATGGCTACACCTTC
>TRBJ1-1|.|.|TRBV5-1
CASSLNTEAFF
TGCGCCAGCAGCTTGAACACTGAAGCTTTCTTT
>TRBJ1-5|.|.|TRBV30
CAWSRGVGLRGNQPQHF
TGTGCCTGGAGCCGAGGCGTTGGGCTGAGAGGCAATCAGCCCCAGCATTTT
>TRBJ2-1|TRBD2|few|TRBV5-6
CASSSLAGGQQFF
TGTGCCAGCAGCTCTTTAGCGGGGGGGCAGCAGTTCTTC
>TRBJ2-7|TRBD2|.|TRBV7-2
CASSRTGLGYEQYF
TGTGCCAGCAGCCGGACGGGACTAGGCTACGAGCAGTACTTC
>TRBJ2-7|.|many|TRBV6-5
CASSYTINSYEQYF
TGTGCCAGCAGTTACACAATAAATTCTTACGAGCAGTACTTC
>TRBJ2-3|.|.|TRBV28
CASSLTRVQSTDTQYF
TGTGCCAGCAGTTTAACTCGGGTTCAGAGCACAGATACGCAGTATTTT
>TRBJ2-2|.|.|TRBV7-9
CASSFEGRIGTGELFF
TGTGCCAGCAGCTTCGAGGGGCGAATAGGTACCGGGGAGCTGTTTTTT
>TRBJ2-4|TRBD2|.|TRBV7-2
CASSLGISGSAKNIQYF
TGTGCCAGCAGCTTAGGAATAAGCGGGAGCGCCAAAAACATTCAGTACTTC
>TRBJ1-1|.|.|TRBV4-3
CASSQEGSGGAFF
TGCGCCAGCAGCCAAGAAGGATCCGGAGGAGCTTTCTTT
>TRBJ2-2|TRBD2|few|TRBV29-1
CSAELAAGGTGELFF
TGCAGCGCCGAACTGGCGGCGGGGGGCACCGGGGAGCTGTTTTTT
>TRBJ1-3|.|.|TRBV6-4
CAPDKTPTHTIYF
TGTGCCCCGGACAAAACACCTACCCACACCATATATTTT
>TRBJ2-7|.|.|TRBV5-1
CASSLFIGANPSYEQYF
TGCGCCAGCAGCCTATTTATTGGCGCCAACCCCTCCTACGAGCAGTACTTC
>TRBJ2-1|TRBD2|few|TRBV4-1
CASSQGLAGEGEQFF
TGCGCCAGCAGCCAAGGGCTAGCGGGAGAGGGTGAGCAGTTCTTC
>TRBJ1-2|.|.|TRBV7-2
CASSLSSLDYGYTF
TGTGCCAGCAGCTTAAGTTCTCTGGACTATGGCTACACCTTC
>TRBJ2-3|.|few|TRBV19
CASRGPDTQYF
TGTGCCAGTAGGGGCCCAGATACGCAGTATTTT
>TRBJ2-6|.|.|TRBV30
CAWSPPRRPSGANVLTF
TGTGCCTGGAGTCCCCCGAGACGGCCCTCTGGGGCCAACGTCCTGACTTTC
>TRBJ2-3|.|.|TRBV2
CATKGDYSTDTQYF
TGTGCCACCAAGGGGGACTACAGCACAGATACGCAGTATTTT
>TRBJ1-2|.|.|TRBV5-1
CASSLGRNNYGYTF
TGCGCCAGCAGCTTGGGACGGAATAACTATGGCTACACCTTC
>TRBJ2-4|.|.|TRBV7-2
CASSLATRVRNIQYF
TGTGCCAGCAGCTTAGCCACACGAGTGAGGAACATTCAGTACTTC
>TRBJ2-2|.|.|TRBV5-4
CASSVGTGSTGELFF
TGTGCCAGCAGCGTCGGGACGGGAAGCACCGGGGAGCTGTTTTTT
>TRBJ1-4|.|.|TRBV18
CASSPAAGLREKLFF
TGTGCCAGCTCACCAGCAGCTGGGCTACGGGAAAAACTGTTTTTT
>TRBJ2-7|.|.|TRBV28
CASSPGQLSYEQYF
TGTGCCAGCAGTCCTGGACAGCTATCCTACGAGCAGTACTTC